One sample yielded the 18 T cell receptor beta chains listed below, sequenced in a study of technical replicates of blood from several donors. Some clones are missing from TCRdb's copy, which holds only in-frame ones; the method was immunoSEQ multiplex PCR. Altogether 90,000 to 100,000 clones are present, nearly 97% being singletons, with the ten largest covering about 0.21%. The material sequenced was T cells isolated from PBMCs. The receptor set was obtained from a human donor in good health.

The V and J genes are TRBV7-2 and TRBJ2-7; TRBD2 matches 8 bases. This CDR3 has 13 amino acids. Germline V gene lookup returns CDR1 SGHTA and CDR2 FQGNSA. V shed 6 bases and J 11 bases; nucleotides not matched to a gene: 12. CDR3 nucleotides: TGTGCCAGCAGTAAAGCGGCACTAGCGGAGAAGTACTTC. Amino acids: CASSKAALAEKYF. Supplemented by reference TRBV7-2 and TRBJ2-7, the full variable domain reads GAGVSQSPSNKVTEKGKDVELRCDPISGHTALYWYRQSLGQGLEFLIYFQGNSAPDKSGLPSDRFSAERTGGSVSTLTIQRTQQEDSAVYLCASSKAALAEKYFGPGTRLTVT.

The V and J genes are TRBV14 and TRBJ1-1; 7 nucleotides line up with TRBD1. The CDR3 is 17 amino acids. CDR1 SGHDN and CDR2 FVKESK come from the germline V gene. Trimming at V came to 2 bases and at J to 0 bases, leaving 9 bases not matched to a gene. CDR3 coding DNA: TGTGCCAGCAGCCAATTAACGGGACAGCCCATGAACACTGAAGCTTTCTTT. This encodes CASSQLTGQPMNTEAFF.

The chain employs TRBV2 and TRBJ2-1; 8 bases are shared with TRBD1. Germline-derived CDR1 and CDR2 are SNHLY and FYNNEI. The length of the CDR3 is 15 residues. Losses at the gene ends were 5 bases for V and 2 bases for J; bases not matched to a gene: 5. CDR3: CASSRGQGPYNEQFF. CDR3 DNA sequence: TGTGCCAGCAGTCGAGGACAGGGACCCTACAATGAGCAGTTCTTC.

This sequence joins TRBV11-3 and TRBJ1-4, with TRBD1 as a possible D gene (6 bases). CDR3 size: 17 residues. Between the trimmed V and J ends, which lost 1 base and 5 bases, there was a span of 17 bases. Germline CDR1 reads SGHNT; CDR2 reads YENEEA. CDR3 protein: CASSLGGNGQFNEKLFF. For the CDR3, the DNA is TGTGCCAGCAGCTTAGGGGGGAATGGACAGTTCAATGAAAAACTGTTTTTT.

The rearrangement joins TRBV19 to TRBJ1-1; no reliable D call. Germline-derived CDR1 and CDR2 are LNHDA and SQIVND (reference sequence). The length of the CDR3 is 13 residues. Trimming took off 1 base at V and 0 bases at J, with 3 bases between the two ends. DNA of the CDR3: TGTGCCAGTAGTATAGGAGTGAACACTGAAGCTTTCTTT. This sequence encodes CASSIGVNTEAFF.

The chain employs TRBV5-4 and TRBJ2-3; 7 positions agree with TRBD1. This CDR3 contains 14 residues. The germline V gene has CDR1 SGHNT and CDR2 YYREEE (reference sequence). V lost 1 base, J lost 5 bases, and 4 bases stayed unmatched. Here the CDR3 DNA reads TGTGCCAGCAGCTTGAAGACAGGGTTAGATACGCAGTATTTT. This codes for CASSLKTGLDTQYF.

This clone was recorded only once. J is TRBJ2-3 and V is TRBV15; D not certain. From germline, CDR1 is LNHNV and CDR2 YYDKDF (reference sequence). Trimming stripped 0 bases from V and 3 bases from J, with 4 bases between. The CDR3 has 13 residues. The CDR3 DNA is TGTGCCACCAGCAGAGATCAAACAGATACGCAGTATTTT. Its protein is CATSRDQTDTQYF.

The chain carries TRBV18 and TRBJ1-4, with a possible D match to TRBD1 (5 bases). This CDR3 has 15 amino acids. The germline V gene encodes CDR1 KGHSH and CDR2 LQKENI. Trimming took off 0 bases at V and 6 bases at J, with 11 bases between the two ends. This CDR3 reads CASSPPAGRDEKLFF. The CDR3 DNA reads TGTGCCAGCTCACCACCGGCAGGCAGGGATGAAAAACTGTTTTTT.

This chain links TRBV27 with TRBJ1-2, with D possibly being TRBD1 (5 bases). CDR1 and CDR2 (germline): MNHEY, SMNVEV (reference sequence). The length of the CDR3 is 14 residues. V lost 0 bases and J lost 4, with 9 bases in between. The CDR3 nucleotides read TGTGCCAGCAGTTTATCGGGGGGGACCTATGGCTACACCTTC. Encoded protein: CASSLSGGTYGYTF.

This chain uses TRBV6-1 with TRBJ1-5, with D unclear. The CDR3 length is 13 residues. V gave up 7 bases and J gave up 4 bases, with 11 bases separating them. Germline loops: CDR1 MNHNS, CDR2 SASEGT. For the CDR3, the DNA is TGTGCCAGCAAGGCAGCGACTAATCAGCCCCAGCATTTT. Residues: CASKAATNQPQHF.

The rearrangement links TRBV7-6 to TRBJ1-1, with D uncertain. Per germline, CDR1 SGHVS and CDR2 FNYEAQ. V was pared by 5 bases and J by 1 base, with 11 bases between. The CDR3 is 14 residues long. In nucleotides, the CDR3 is TGTGCCAGCAGCCCCAGAGACACGAACACTGAAGCTTTCTTT. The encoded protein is CASSPRDTNTEAFF.

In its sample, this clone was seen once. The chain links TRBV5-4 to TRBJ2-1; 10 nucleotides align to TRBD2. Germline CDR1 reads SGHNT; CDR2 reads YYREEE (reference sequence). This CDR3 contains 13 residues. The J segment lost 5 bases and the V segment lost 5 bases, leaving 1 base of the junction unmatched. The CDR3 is CASRLAGDNEQFF. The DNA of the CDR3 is TGTGCCAGCAGGCTAGCGGGGGACAATGAGCAGTTCTTC.

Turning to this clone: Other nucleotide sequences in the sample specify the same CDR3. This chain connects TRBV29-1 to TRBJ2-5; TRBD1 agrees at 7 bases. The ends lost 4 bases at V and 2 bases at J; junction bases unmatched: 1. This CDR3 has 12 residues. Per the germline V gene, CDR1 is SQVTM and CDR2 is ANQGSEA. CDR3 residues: CSVGGQQETQYF. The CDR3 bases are TGCAGCGTTGGGGGACAGCAAGAGACCCAGTACTTC.

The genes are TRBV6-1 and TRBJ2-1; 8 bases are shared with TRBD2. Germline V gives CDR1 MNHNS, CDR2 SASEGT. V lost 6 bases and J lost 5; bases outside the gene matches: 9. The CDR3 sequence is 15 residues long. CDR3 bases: TGTGCCAGCAGAGCCCCCGGGGGGGGAAACAATGAGCAGTTCTTC. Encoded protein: CASRAPGGGNNEQFF.

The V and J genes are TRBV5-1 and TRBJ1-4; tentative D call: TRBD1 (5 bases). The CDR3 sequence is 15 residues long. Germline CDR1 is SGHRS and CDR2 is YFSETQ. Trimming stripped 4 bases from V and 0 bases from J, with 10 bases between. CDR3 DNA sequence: TGCGCCAGCAGCGCAGGACAAGCAACTAATGAAAAACTGTTTTTT. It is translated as CASSAGQATNEKLFF.

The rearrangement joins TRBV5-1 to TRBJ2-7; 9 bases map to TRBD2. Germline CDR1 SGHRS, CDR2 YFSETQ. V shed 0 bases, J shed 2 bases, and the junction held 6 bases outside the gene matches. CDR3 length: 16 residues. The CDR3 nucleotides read TGCGCCAGCAGCTTGGCAGCTAGCGGGGACCCCTACGAGCAGTACTTC. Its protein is CASSLAASGDPYEQYF.

The CDR3 DNA is TGTGCCAGCAGCTTGACAGCCCGGTCTAATGAAAAACTGTTTTTT. Protein product: CASSLTARSNEKLFF. The chain couples TRBV5-4 to TRBJ1-4; the D is unclear. Germline V gene data show CDR1 as SGHNT and CDR2 as YYREEE (reference sequence). CDR3 length equals 15 residues. The V end lost 1 base, the J end lost 3 bases, and 10 bases lay between the germline ends.

The DNA of the CDR3 is TGCGCCAGCAGCCAAGAAGACGGAGTGCCCCCTCAGCCCCAGCATTTT. Amino acids: CASSQEDGVPPQPQHF. This chain connects TRBV4-1 to TRBJ1-5, with D unclear. The CDR3 contains 16 residues. Germline V gives CDR1 MGHRA, CDR2 YSYEKL. V was pared by 0 bases and J by 6 bases, with 15 bases between.